This entry lists 25 T cell receptor beta chains sequenced from one sample in a study of T cells in Graves' hyperthyroidism and ophthalmopathy (dated by TCRdb to the late 2010s). Library construction relied on multiplex PCR. Reads for this sample came from an Illumina HiSeq 2000. TCR beta CDR3 regions were amplified from RNA transcripts. The TCR CDR3 was subjected to a first round of RT-PCR using the HTBI primer set and the Qiagen OneStep RT-PCR kit. Through fastp at Q25 and MiXCR, TCRdb rebuilt clones from the public reads, retaining in-frame beta chains. When rows share a CDR3 protein, they turn into one entry using the most common DNA and genes. This sample gives 600,000 to 700,000 distinct CDR3 sequences in total; about 15% of them show up just once. The top ten hold around 4.1% of the sample. Sequencing was done on a sample of blood. The source of these receptors is a woman between 35 and 50 years old with Graves' ophthalmopathy.

This clonotype was counted between two and nine times. The rearrangement joins TRBV29-1 to TRBJ1-1, with D possibly matching TRBD1 (5 bases). V gave up 7 bases and J gave up 0 bases, with 15 bases separating them. This CDR3 comprises 14 residues. Germline values: CDR1 SQVTM, CDR2 ANQGSEA. Here the CDR3 DNA reads TGCAGCGCTGTCCAACAGGCCATGAACACTGAAGCTTTCTTT. This encodes CSAVQQAMNTEAFF.

About this clonotype itself: Given a much more abundant clone one base away, this may be a read error. The gene calls are TRBV7-2 and TRBJ2-7, with 7 positions matching TRBD2. Germline CDR1 reads SGHTA; CDR2 reads FQGNSA. CDR3 length: 13 amino acids. J gave up 4 bases and V 5 bases, and 5 bases lay outside the gene matches. CDR3 nucleotide sequence: TGTGCCAGCAGCCGAGGAGCGGGGTACGAGCAGTACTTC. Translation gives CASSRGAGYEQYF.

The chain links TRBV29-1 to TRBJ2-5; TRBD2 aligns across 9 bases. J gave up 5 bases and V 2 bases, and 9 bases lay outside the gene matches. This CDR3 is 15 amino acids long. Germline CDR1 is SQVTM and CDR2 is ANQGSEA. In nucleotides, the CDR3 is TGCAGCGTTGAACAGGTAGCGGGAGTGGGGGAGACCCAGTACTTC. Its protein product is CSVEQVAGVGETQYF.

The chain couples TRBV6-2 or TRBV6-3 to TRBJ1-1; perhaps TRBD1 as D (5 bases). The V gene's germline CDR1 is MNHEY and CDR2 SVGEGT. V was trimmed by 6 bases and J by 5 bases, leaving 19 bases between them. The CDR3 spans 15 residues. CDR3 DNA sequence: TGTGCCAGCAGGCCGCCTTGGGGGGATCCGACTGAAGCTTTCTTT. Amino acid sequence: CASRPPWGDPTEAFF.

V gene TRBV29-1 combines with J gene TRBJ2-3; tentatively, D is TRBD1 (6 bases). This CDR3 region has 14 residues. Germline CDR1 reads SQVTM; CDR2 reads ANQGSEA. Trimming left V 6 bases short and J 0 bases short, with 13 bases between. The CDR3 protein is CSVGRTVSTDTQYF. CDR3 sequence (DNA): TGCAGCGTGGGACGGACAGTTAGCACAGATACGCAGTATTTT.

The sample holds many counts of this clonotype. V is TRBV29-1 and J is TRBJ2-5; D not certain. Germline CDR1 is SQVTM and CDR2 is ANQGSEA. Trimming took off 5 bases at V and 5 bases at J, with 12 bases between the two ends. This CDR3 region has 12 residues. The CDR3, as DNA: TGCAGCGTTCACATGGGTGCGGAGACCCAGTACTTC. Translation: CSVHMGAETQYF.

The chain combines TRBV6-5 with TRBJ1-1, with no clear D. There are 14 residues in the CDR3. CDR1 and CDR2 (germline): MNHEY, SVGAGI. Trimming removed 3 bases from V and 1 base from J, with 9 bases in between. CDR3 sequence reads: CASSYNAPNTEAFF. For the CDR3, the DNA is TGTGCCAGCAGTTATAACGCCCCGAACACTGAAGCTTTCTTT.

There are a few counts of this clonotype. One junction end does not reproduce the germline sequence, and a read error may be involved. The rearrangement links TRBV5-6 to TRBJ2-5, with a tentative D call TRBD2 (5 bases). Germline V gene lookup returns CDR1 SGHDT and CDR2 YYEEEE. The CDR3 totals 15 residues. The CDR3 reads CTSSLEEPGQETQYF. The CDR3 nucleotides are TGTACCAGCAGCTTGGAAGAGCCGGGACAAGAGACCCAGTACTTC.

The rearrangement joins TRBV18 to TRBJ1-5, with a tentative D call TRBD1 (6 bases). Germline CDR1 KGHSH, CDR2 LQKENI. V lost 2 bases, J lost 6 bases, and 8 bases lay in between. The CDR3 has 13 amino acids. CDR3 in DNA: TGTGCCAGCTCACCATGGGGGGCTCAGCCCCAGCATTTT. Translation gives CASSPWGAQPQHF. Filled out from reference TRBV18 and TRBJ1-5, the complete variable domain reads NAGVMQNPRHLVRRRGQEARLRCSPMKGHSHVYWYRQLPEEGLKFMVYLQKENIIDESGMPKERFSAEFPKEGPSILRIQQVVRGDSAAYFCASSPWGAQPQHFGDGTRLSIL.

This clonotype was detected a few times. The chain couples TRBV29-1 to TRBJ2-2, with 7 positions matching TRBD1. With V trimmed by 4 bases and J by 6 bases, 8 bases remained unmatched. Germline CDR1 SQVTM, CDR2 ANQGSEA. This CDR3 is 14 amino acids long. CDR3 region: CSVGRQGVPGELFF. The CDR3 DNA sequence: TGCAGCGTTGGACGCCAGGGGGTCCCCGGGGAGCTGTTTTTT.

In its sample, this clonotype was seen a few times. The V gene is TRBV7-2, the J gene TRBJ1-1, with D unresolved. Germline values: CDR1 SGHTA, CDR2 FQGNSA. V was clipped by 4 bases and J by 4 bases, with 10 bases between them. This CDR3 is built from 13 residues. CDR3 nucleotides: TGTGCCAGCAGCTGGAAAAGTCGCACTGAAGCTTTCTTT. Translated, it gives CASSWKSRTEAFF.

The chain combines TRBV6-2 or TRBV6-3 with TRBJ2-5; D might be TRBD1 (6 bases). There are 14 residues in the CDR3. Trimming took off 4 bases at V and 5 bases at J, with 14 bases between the two ends. Germline values: CDR1 MNHEY, CDR2 SVGEGT. The CDR3 region has the DNA TGTGCCAGCAGTTTAGTCGGTAGGGGGGAGACCCAGTACTTC. Translation gives CASSLVGRGETQYF.

J is TRBJ1-5 and V is TRBV6-1, with 7 bases fitting TRBD1. V dropped 7 bases and J dropped 0; count of bases not matched to a gene: 9. The CDR3 has 16 residues. Germline CDR1 and CDR2: MNHNS and SASEGT. The CDR3 DNA is TGTGCCAGCAAGGACAGGACGGGAAATAGCAATCAGCCCCAGCATTTT. Translating it yields CASKDRTGNSNQPQHF.

This clonotype was detected many times. The V and J genes are TRBV6-1 and TRBJ2-1; 12 bases fit TRBD2. The CDR3 has 14 residues. With V trimmed by 5 bases and J by 4 bases, 0 bases remained unmatched. Germline values: CDR1 MNHNS, CDR2 SASEGT. The CDR3 DNA reads as TGTGCCAGCAGTCTAGCGGGAGGGTACAATGAGCAGTTCTTC. This encodes CASSLAGGYNEQFF.

This clonotype appeared many times. The J gene is TRBJ1-1, the V gene TRBV9; TRBD1 might be the D (5 bases). The CDR3 spans 14 residues. Trimming took 4 bases from V and 4 from J, leaving 14 bases between them. CDR1 and CDR2 from the germline V gene are SGDLS and YYNGEE. CDR3 protein: CASSPAGGSTEAFF. CDR3 coding DNA: TGTGCCAGCAGCCCCGCCGGGGGTAGCACTGAAGCTTTCTTT.

The V call is TRBV5-5, the J call TRBJ2-7; D gene unclear. Germline V CDR1 and CDR2: SGHKS, YYEKEE (reference sequence). This CDR3 is 11 amino acids long. Trimming removed 1 base at V and 5 bases at J, with 4 bases between. In nucleotides, the CDR3 is TGTGCCAGCAGCTTGATCCACGAGCAGTACTTC. Amino acid sequence: CASSLIHEQYF.

This clonotype was picked up many times. The CDR3 loop reads CATSTGQGQTEAFF. CDR3 sequence (DNA): TGTGCCACCAGCACCGGACAGGGCCAAACTGAAGCTTTCTTT. The V and J genes are TRBV15 and TRBJ1-1, with TRBD1 matching over 8 bases. V shed 4 bases and J 5 bases; nucleotides not matched to a gene: 6. The CDR3 loop spans 14 amino acids. Germline values: CDR1 LNHNV, CDR2 YYDKDF (reference sequence).

This clonotype was seen ten or more times. The chain recombines TRBV28 with TRBJ1-5; 9 bases are shared with TRBD1. With V trimmed by 4 bases and J by 4 bases, 14 bases remained unmatched. The germline gives CDR1 MDHEN, CDR2 SYDVKM. CDR3 length equals 18 residues. CDR3 amino acids: CASSYFRRDRVRNQPQHF. CDR3 nucleotide sequence: TGTGCCAGCAGTTACTTTCGCCGGGACAGGGTGAGAAATCAGCCCCAGCATTTT.

For this clonotype: With a much larger clone just one base away, this may be a read error. The chain uses TRBV6-5 and TRBJ2-2; D is unclear. Trimming cost V 4 bases and J 0 bases, with 15 bases left between them. The CDR3 sequence is 17 residues long. Germline V CDR1 and CDR2: MNHEY, SVGAGI. DNA for the CDR3: TGTGCCAGCAGTTTGGTCCTGGTGCTGCCGAACACCGGGGAGCTGTTTTTT. Its translation: CASSLVLVLPNTGELFF.

This clonotype has ten or more counts. The genes are TRBV27 and TRBJ1-1, with 8 bases lining up with TRBD1. This CDR3 has 13 amino acids. Trimming took 3 bases from V and 10 from J; bases not matched to a gene: 7. In germline, CDR1 is MNHEY, CDR2 SMNVEV (reference sequence). The CDR3 is CASSFPGGARAFF. In DNA form, the CDR3 reads TGTGCCAGCAGTTTCCCAGGGGGCGCGCGAGCTTTCTTT.

Ten or more counts support this clonotype. The chain combines TRBV6-5 with TRBJ2-5, with D possibly TRBD2 on 6 matching bases. Germline V lookup: CDR1 MNHEY, CDR2 SVGAGI. The germline V and J ends were trimmed by 1 base and 3 bases, with 18 bases remaining between them. The CDR3 runs 17 residues. This CDR3 is CASSYWGDLLKKETQYF. The CDR3, as DNA: TGTGCCAGCAGTTACTGGGGGGACCTCCTGAAAAAAGAGACCCAGTACTTC.

The rearrangement joins TRBV5-1 to TRBJ2-1, with TRBD1 identical over 8 bases. V trimming: 2 bases; J trimming: 4 bases; junction bases outside the gene matches: 17. Germline V gene data show CDR1 as SGHRS and CDR2 as YFSETQ. The CDR3 length is 19 residues. CDR3 amino acids: CASSLGRGRGLGPYNEQFF. In nucleotides, the CDR3 is TGCGCCAGCAGCTTAGGCAGGGGGCGGGGACTTGGCCCTTACAATGAGCAGTTCTTC. The full variable domain, with the rest looked up from reference TRBV5-1 and TRBJ2-1, is KAGVTQTPRYLIKTRGQQVTLSCSPISGHRSVSWYQQTPGQGLQFLFEYFSETQRNKGNFPGRFSGRQFSNSRSEMNVSTLELGDSALYLCASSLGRGRGLGPYNEQFFGPGTRLTVL.

This clonotype occurred many times. The chain has TRBV6-5 and TRBJ1-6, with a possible D match to TRBD1 (6 bases). The CDR3 totals 15 residues. CDR1 and CDR2 (germline): MNHEY, SVGAGI. Trimming took off 4 bases at V and 10 bases at J, with 17 bases between the two ends. The CDR3 nucleotides read TGTGCCAGCAGTTCGAGACAGGCTCAAAGGTCACCCCTCCACTTT. As protein: CASSSRQAQRSPLHF.

The table lists this clonotype with many counts. The chain recombines TRBV6-2 or TRBV6-3 with TRBJ1-1; a weak D match, TRBD1 (5 bases). V lost 2 bases to trimming and J lost 5 bases, with 15 bases between them. CDR1 is MNHEY and CDR2 is SVGEGT in the germline V gene. CDR3 length equals 15 residues. In DNA, the CDR3 is TGTGCCAGCAGTTACATGGCAGGCGGGACGACTGAAGCTTTCTTT. Encoded protein: CASSYMAGGTTEAFF.

For the CDR3, the DNA is TGTGCCAGCAGCCAAGATTTAATAGCGGGAGGGGTAGGGAACACCGGGGAGCTGTTTTTT. The encoded protein is CASSQDLIAGGVGNTGELFF. The chain is built from TRBV4-2 and TRBJ2-2; TRBD2 matches 11 bases. CDR3 size: 20 residues. V lost 0 bases, J lost 1 base, and 10 bases stayed unmatched. Germline V CDR1 and CDR2: LGHNA, YNFKEQ.